This record concerns one TCR beta chain sequence. These data come from a study of blood T cell repertoires in COVID-19. Study summary: Samples came from the United States, Italy and Spain, spanning acute and convalescent COVID-19. Sources were T cells, B-cell-depleted T cells, or PBMCs; the material itself was cDNA or gDNA.

Authors' data handling: Amplification with reference gene primers provided the estimates of nucleated cell counts. Profiling relied on immunoSEQ multiplex PCR, and the TCRdb table lists in-frame clones only, not all of them. From that table come the V and J calls and clone size; the DNA was used to work out D and trimming. Of approximately 170,000 clones listed, 86% are singletons. The V gene lost 6 bases and the J gene lost 5 bases, with 13 bases spanning the gap. Germline CDR1 reads SGHVS; CDR2 reads FQNEAQ. The CDR3 has 13 amino acids. This TCR was recovered from a man in his 70s with acute or convalescent COVID-19. V and J are TRBV7-8 and TRBJ2-5; D call uncertain. Sequencing used peripheral blood. CDR3 residues: CASSPSPAETQYF. The CDR3, as DNA: TGTGCCAGCAGTCCTTCCCCCGCGGAGACCCAGTACTTC. Full variable domain (remainder filled in from reference TRBV7-8 and TRBJ2-5): GAGVSQSPRYKVAKRGQDVALRCDPISGHVSLFWYQQALGQGPEFLTYFQNEAQLDKSGLPSDRFFAERPEGSVSTLKIQRTQQEDSAVYLCASSPSPAETQYFGPGTRLLVL.